This section outlines one T cell receptor (beta chain) sequence together with its context. Its antigen is currently unknown. The data stem from a study of shared clonotypes between healthy human individuals. Study-wide context: Researchers drew samples from two women and a few men aged 18 to 49.

Study results and limitations: Memory subsets generally showed smaller estimated richness than naive subsets did. For naive CD4 cells, roughly 5% of clonotypes were shared across a handful of donors.

Generated by immunoSEQ multiplex PCR, the TCRdb table keeps only in-frame clones and is missing some. The sample shows approximately 640,000 clones, around 72% of them seen only once. Germline V gives CDR1 MNHNS, CDR2 SASEGT. This CDR3 is 11 amino acids long. Trimming shortened V by 2 bases and J by 9 bases, and 7 bases separated the two germline ends. The TCR originated in a woman aged 30 to 39 in good health. This chain connects TRBV6-1 to TRBJ1-2, with no clear D. Specimen: memory CD4+ T cells sorted from blood. As to subset: CD45RA-negative fraction. This chain's CDR3 is CASSEYSSYTF. As DNA, the CDR3 is TGTGCCAGCAGTGAATACAGCAGCTACACCTTC.